This T cell receptor (beta chain) was observed in a study of a mutant IDH1 vaccine in newly diagnosed glioma. As for time point: week 23, last vaccination. Every vaccination contained 300 ug of the mutant IDH1 20-mer peptide and was paired with topical imiquimod. The repertoire was sequenced with immunoSEQ multiplex PCR; TCRdb's copy has only in-frame clones and lacks some. The table shows approximately 35,000 clones, with 70% to 90% occurring only once. The CDR3 is 15 amino acids. CDR1 is SEHNR and CDR2 is FQNEAQ in the germline V gene (reference sequence). Unmatched junction bases numbered 9, after V lost 5 bases and J lost 5 bases. A word on this clone: The antigen remains undetermined.

Sequencing used PBMCs, obtained from a glioma patient whose treatment included an IDH1 peptide vaccine. V usage is TRBV7-9 and J usage is TRBJ1-1; the match to TRBD1 covers 9 bases. The receptor was isolated from a man between 35 and 55 years old with glioma. The CDR3 loop reads CASSATGGVGTEAFF. CDR3 nucleotides: TGTGCCAGCAGCGCGACAGGGGGAGTGGGGACTGAAGCTTTCTTT.